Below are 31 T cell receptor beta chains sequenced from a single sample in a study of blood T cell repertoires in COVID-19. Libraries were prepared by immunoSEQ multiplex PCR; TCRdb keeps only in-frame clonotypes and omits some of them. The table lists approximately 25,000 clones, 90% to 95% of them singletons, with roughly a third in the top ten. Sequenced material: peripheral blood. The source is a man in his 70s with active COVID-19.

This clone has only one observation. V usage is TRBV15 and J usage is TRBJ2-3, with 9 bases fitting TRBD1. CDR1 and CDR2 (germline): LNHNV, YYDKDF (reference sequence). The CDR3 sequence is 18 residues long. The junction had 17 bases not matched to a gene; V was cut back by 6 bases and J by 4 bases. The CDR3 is CATSRDWVGTGFPDTQYF. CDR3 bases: TGTGCCACCAGTCGAGATTGGGTCGGGACAGGGTTCCCAGATACGCAGTATTTT.

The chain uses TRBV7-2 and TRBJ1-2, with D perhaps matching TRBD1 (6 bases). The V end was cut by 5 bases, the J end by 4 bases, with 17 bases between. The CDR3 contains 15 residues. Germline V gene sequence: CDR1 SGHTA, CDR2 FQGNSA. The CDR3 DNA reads TGTGCCAGCAGCCTCCTACAGGGTGGGCTCTATGGCTACACCTTC. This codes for CASSLLQGGLYGYTF. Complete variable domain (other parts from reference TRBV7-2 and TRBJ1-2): GAGVSQSPSNKVTEKGKDVELRCDPISGHTALYWYRQSLGQGLEFLIYFQGNSAPDKSGLPSDRFSAERTGGSVSTLTIQRTQQEDSAVYLCASSLLQGGLYGYTFGSGTRLTVV.

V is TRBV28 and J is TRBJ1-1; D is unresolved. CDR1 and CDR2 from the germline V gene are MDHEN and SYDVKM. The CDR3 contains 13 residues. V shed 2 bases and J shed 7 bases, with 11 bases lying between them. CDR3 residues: CASSLRWSFEAFF. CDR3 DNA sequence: TGTGCCAGCAGTTTAAGATGGAGCTTTGAAGCTTTCTTT.

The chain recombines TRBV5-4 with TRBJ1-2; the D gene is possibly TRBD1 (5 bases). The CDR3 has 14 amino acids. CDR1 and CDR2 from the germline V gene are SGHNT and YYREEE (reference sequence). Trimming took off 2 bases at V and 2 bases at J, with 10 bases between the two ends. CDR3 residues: CASSLPGRNYGYTF. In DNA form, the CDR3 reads TGTGCCAGCAGCTTACCAGGGCGGAACTATGGCTACACCTTC.

The CDR3: CASSLDRGLNEQYF. In nucleotides, the CDR3 is TGCGCCAGCAGCTTGGACAGGGGGCTTAACGAGCAGTACTTC. V and J are TRBV5-1 and TRBJ2-7, with 9 positions matching TRBD1. The CDR3 covers 14 residues. The junction had 3 bases not matched to a gene; V was cut back by 0 bases and J by 5 bases. Germline V gene sequence: CDR1 SGHRS, CDR2 YFSETQ.

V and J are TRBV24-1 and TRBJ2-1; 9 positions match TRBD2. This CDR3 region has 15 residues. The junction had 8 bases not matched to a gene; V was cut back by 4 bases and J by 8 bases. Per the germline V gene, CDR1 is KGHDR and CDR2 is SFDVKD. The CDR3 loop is CATSDRVAGADEQFF. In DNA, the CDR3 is TGTGCCACCAGTGACCGGGTAGCGGGAGCCGATGAGCAGTTCTTC.

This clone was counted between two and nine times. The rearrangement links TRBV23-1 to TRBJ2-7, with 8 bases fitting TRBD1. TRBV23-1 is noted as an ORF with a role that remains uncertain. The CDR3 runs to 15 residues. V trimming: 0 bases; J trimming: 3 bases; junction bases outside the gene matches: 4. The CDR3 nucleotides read TGCGCCAGCAGTCAATCTATACAGGGGGGCTACGAGCAGTACTTC. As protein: CASSQSIQGGYEQYF.

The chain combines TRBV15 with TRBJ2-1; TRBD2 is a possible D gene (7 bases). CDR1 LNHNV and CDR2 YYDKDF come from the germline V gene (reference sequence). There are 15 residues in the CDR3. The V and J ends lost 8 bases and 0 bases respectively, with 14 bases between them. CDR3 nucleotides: TGTGCCACCTCGGGGCGGGGGCTCTCCTACAATGAGCAGTTCTTC. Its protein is CATSGRGLSYNEQFF.

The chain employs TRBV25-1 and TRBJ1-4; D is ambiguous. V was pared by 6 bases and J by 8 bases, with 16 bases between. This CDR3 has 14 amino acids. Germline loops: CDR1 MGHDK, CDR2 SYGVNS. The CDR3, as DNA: TGTGCCAGCAGCGACCCCGCGGAAAGGGAAAAACTGTTTTTT. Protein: CASSDPAEREKLFF.

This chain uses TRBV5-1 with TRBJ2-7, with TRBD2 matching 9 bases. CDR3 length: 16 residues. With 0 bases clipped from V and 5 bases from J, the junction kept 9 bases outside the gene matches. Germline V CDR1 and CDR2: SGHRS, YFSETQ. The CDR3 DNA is TGCGCCAGCAGCTTGGTAGGCGGGAGGGCCCAAAACGAGCAGTACTTC. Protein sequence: CASSLVGGRAQNEQYF.

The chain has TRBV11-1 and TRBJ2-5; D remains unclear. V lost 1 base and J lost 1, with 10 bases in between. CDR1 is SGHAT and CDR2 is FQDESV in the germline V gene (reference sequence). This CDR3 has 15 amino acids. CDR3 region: CASSLEWSSQETQYF. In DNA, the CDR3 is TGTGCCAGCAGCTTAGAATGGTCTAGCCAAGAGACCCAGTACTTC.

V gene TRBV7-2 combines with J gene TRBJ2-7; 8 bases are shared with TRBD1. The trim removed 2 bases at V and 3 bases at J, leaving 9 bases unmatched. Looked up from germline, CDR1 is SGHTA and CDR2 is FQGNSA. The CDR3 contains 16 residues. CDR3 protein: CASSLRPDRASYEQYF. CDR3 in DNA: TGTGCCAGCAGCTTACGCCCGGACAGGGCCAGCTACGAGCAGTACTTC.

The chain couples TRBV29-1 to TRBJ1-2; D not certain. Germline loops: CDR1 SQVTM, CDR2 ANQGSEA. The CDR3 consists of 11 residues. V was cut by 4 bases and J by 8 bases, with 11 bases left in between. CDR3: CSVAETGGYTF. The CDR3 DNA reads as TGCAGCGTTGCAGAGACTGGGGGCTACACCTTC.

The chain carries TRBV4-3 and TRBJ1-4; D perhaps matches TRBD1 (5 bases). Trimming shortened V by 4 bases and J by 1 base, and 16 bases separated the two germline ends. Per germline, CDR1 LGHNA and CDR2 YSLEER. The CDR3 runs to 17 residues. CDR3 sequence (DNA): TGCGCCAGCAGCCCCTGGAGGGGAAAAAGAACTAATGAAAAACTGTTTTTT. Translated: CASSPWRGKRTNEKLFF.

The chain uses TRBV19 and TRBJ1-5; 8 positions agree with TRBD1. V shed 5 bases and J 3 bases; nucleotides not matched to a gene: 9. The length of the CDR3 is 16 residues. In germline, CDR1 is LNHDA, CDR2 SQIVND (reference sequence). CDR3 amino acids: CASSDDRGPHNQPQHF. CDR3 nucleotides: TGTGCCAGTAGTGACGACAGGGGCCCCCACAATCAGCCCCAGCATTTT.

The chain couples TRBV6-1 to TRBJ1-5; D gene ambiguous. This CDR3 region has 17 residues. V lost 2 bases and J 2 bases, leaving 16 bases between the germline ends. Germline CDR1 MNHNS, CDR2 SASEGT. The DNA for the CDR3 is TGTGCCAGCAGTGAACTGGCGGGTTTCCTGGGCAATCAGCCCCAGCATTTT. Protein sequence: CASSELAGFLGNQPQHF.

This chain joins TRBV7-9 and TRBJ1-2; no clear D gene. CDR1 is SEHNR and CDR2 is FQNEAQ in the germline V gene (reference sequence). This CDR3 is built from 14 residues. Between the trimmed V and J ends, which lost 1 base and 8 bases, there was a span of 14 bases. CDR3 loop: CASSLEIGPAGYTF. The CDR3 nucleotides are TGTGCCAGCAGCTTAGAGATTGGGCCTGCGGGCTACACCTTC.

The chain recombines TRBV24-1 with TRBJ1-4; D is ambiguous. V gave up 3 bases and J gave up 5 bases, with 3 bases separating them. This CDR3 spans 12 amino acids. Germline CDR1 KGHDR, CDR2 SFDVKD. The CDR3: CATSDLNEKLFF. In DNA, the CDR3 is TGTGCCACCAGTGATCTGAATGAAAAACTGTTTTTT.

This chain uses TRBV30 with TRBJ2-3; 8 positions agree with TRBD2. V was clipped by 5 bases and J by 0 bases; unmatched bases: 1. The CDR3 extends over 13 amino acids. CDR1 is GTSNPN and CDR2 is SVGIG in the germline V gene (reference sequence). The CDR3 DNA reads TGTGCCTGGTCTAGCGGGAGCACAGATACGCAGTATTTT. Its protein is CAWSSGSTDTQYF. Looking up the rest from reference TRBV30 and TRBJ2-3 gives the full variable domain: SQTIHQWPATLVQPVGSPLSLECTVEGTSNPNLYWYRQAAGRGLQLLFYSVGIGQISSEVPQNLSASRPQDRQFILSSKKLLLSDSGFYLCAWSSGSTDTQYFGPGTRLTVL.

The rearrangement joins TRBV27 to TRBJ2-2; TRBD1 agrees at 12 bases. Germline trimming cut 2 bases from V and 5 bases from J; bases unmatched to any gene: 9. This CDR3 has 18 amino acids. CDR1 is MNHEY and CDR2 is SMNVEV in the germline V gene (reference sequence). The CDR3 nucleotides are TGTGCCAGCAGTTTAACGGGACAGGGGGCGAAGGAGACCGGGGAGCTGTTTTTT. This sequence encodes CASSLTGQGAKETGELFF.

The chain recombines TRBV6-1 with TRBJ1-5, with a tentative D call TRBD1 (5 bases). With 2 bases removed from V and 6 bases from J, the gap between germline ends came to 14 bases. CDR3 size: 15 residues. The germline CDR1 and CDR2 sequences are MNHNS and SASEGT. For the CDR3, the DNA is TGTGCCAGCAGTGAAACGCAGGGTGCACGTCAGCCCCAGCATTTT. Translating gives CASSETQGARQPQHF.

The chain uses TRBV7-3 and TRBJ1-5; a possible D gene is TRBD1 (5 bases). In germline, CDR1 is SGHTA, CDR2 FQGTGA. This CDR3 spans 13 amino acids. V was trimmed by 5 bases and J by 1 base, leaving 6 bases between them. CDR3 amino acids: CASSRGSNQPQHF. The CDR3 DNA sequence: TGTGCCAGCAGCCGGGGGAGCAATCAGCCCCAGCATTTT.

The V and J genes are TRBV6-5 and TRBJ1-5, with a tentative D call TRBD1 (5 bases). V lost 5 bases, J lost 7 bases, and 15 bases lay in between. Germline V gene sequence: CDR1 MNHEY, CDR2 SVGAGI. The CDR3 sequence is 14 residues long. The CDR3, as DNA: TGTGCCAGCAGTACCAACAGGATCCCACAGCCCCAGCATTTT. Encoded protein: CASSTNRIPQPQHF.

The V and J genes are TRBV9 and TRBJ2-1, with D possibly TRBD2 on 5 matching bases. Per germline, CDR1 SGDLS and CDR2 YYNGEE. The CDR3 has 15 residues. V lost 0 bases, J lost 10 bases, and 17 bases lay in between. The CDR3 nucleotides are TGTGCCAGCAGCGTAGACCCTAGCCCCCTATCCGAGCAGTTCTTC. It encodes CASSVDPSPLSEQFF.

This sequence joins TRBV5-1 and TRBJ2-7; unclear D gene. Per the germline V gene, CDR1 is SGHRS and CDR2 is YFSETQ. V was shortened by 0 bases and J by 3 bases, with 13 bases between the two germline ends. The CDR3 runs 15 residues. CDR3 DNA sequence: TGCGCCAGCAGCTTGGCCCCCGGTACCAACTACGAGCAGTACTTC. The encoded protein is CASSLAPGTNYEQYF.

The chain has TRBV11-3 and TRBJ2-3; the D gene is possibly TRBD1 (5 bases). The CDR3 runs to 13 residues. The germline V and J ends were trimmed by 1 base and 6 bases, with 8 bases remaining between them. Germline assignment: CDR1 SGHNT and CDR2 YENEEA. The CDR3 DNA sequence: TGTGCCAGCAGCTTAGGACAGTGGGATACGCAGTATTTT. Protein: CASSLGQWDTQYF.

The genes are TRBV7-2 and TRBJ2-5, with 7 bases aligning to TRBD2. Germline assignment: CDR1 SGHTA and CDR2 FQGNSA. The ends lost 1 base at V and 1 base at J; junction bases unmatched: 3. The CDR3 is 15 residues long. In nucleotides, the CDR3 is TGTGCCAGCAGCTTAGTGGCTAGCGGCCAAGAGACCCAGTACTTC. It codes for CASSLVASGQETQYF.

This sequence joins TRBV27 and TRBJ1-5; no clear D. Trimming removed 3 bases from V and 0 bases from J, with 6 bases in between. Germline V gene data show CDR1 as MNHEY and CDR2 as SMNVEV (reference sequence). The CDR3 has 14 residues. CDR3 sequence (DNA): TGTGCCAGCAGTTTTAGTTATAGCAATCAGCCCCAGCATTTT. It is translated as CASSFSYSNQPQHF.

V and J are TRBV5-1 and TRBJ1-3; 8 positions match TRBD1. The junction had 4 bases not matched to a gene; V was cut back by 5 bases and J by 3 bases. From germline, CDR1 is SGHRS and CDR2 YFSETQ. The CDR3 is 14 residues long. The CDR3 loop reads CASRLTGDGNTIYF. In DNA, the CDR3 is TGCGCCAGCAGGTTGACAGGGGATGGAAACACCATATATTTT.

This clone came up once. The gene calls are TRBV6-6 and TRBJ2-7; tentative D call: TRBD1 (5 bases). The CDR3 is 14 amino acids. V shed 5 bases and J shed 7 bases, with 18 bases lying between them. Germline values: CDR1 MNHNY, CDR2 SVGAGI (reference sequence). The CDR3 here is CASSGRQGSWEQYF. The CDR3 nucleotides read TGTGCCAGCAGTGGACGTCAGGGATCTTGGGAGCAGTACTTC.

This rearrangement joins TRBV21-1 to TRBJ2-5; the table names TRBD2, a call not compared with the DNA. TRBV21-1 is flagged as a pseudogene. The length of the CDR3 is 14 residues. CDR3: CASSKARGRETQYF. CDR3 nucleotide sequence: TGTGCCAGCAGCAAAGCGCGGGGAAGGGAGACCCAGTACTTC.